This paragraph covers one TCR beta chain sequence. The assay was immunoSEQ multiplex PCR, and TCRdb's table has in-frame clones only and misses some. The sample has 53,000 or so clones; 84% are singletons. These data come from a study of OX40 agonist ivuxolimab in advanced cancers. CDR3 length: 14 amino acids. Per germline, CDR1 LNHDA and CDR2 SQIVND (reference sequence). V shed 2 bases and J shed 8 bases, with 13 bases lying between them. The sequencing here drew on CD4+ or CD8+ T cells sorted from blood, taken in a trial of the OX40 agonist ivuxolimab. The sequence was obtained from an adult with an advanced solid tumor such as melanoma, head and neck, liver or kidney cancer. This sequence joins TRBV19 and TRBJ2-1; the D call may be TRBD1 or TRBD2 (5 bases each). Here the CDR3 DNA reads TGTGCCAGTAGTATATCCAGGGACCCGGATGAGCAGTTCTTC. Protein product: CASSISRDPDEQFF.